Included here is one TCR beta chain sequence, with context. Its antigen is unknown. This sample is drawn from a study of T cells in Graves' hyperthyroidism and ophthalmopathy. Patients were excluded because of uncontrolled infection, other autoimmune disease, pregnancy or lactation. TCR beta CDR3 regions were amplified from RNA. The TCR CDR3 first-round RT-PCR relied on the HTBI primer set. Each CDR3 protein is one row after TCRdb ran MiXCR on the multiplex PCR reads. The sample has about 530,000 distinct CDR3 sequences, about 15% seen once. Study outcomes and limitations: Ophthalmopathy was identified by the model a median around 6.9 months ahead of onset.

V gave up 0 bases and J gave up 4 bases, with 12 bases separating them. Germline CDR1 is LGHDT and CDR2 is YNNKEL (reference sequence). The CDR3 contains 15 residues. The genes are TRBV3-1 and TRBJ1-2, with D hard to call. This clonotype was sampled from a woman between 18 and 29 years old with Graves' ophthalmopathy. Sequenced sample: blood. The CDR3 loop reads CASSQEGYRIYGYTF. CDR3 DNA: TGTGCCAGCAGCCAAGAAGGGTACAGAATCTATGGCTACACCTTC.